What follows are 29 T cell receptor beta chains derived from one specimen sequenced in a study of human thymus T cells. Assay used: immunoSEQ multiplex PCR; TCRdb lists only in-frame clones, some missing. In the table there are approximately 70,000 clones, 90% to 95% of which are singletons. Corrective heart surgery yielded the resections from which the thymus tissue came. The specimen sequenced was thymus tissue. The receptors come from a girl less than two years old with a congenital heart defect but otherwise immunologically healthy.

The gene calls are TRBV5-4 and TRBJ2-3; no reliable D call. Germline-derived CDR1 and CDR2 are SGHNT and YYREEE (reference sequence). This CDR3 is 14 amino acids long. V gave up 0 bases and J gave up 0 bases, with 5 bases separating them. The CDR3 reads CASSLDSSTDTQYF. The DNA of the CDR3 is TGTGCCAGCAGCTTGGACAGTAGCACAGATACGCAGTATTTT.

This chain uses TRBV21-1 with TRBJ2-2; TRBD1 reflects the table's D call only, with no check against the DNA. TRBV21-1 is termed a pseudogene. CDR3 length equals 15 residues. Written as DNA, the CDR3 is TGTGCCAGCAGCAAAGTGGCAGGCTACACCGGGGAGCTGTTTTTT. This gives the protein CASSKVAGYTGELFF.

This clone came up once. This chain connects TRBV7-2 to TRBJ2-7; maybe TRBD2 (6 bases). The germline V and J ends were trimmed by 4 bases and 5 bases, with 15 bases remaining between them. The CDR3 consists of 14 residues. Germline CDR1 SGHTA, CDR2 FQGNSA. The CDR3 coding sequence is TGTGCCAGCAGCTCACTCGGGACTCCCCACGAGCAGTACTTC. Translated, it gives CASSSLGTPHEQYF.

The chain is built from TRBV7-2 and TRBJ1-2; D not certain. V was pared by 5 bases and J by 6 bases, with 13 bases between. The CDR3 loop spans 13 amino acids. The germline CDR1 and CDR2 sequences are SGHTA and FQGNSA. For the CDR3, the DNA is TGTGCCAGCAGCCAAGATAAGGGTGATGGCTACACCTTC. Translated, it gives CASSQDKGDGYTF.

The rearrangement links TRBV14 to TRBJ2-1; TRBD2 matches 13 bases. In germline, CDR1 is SGHDN, CDR2 FVKESK. The CDR3 is made up of 18 amino acids. The V and J ends lost 0 bases and 8 bases, in that order; junction bases with no gene match: 10. The CDR3 is CASSQDELAGGPLDEQFF. In nucleotides, the CDR3 is TGTGCCAGCAGCCAAGACGAACTAGCGGGAGGGCCTCTCGATGAGCAGTTCTTC.

The CDR3 nucleotides are TGTGCCAGCAGTTTACTCTTACTCCAGCCCCAGCATTTT. Protein product: CASSLLLLQPQHF. This rearrangement joins TRBV28 to TRBJ1-5; D is uncertain. The CDR3 contains 13 residues. Germline CDR1 MDHEN, CDR2 SYDVKM. The V gene lost 2 bases and the J gene lost 7 bases, with 9 bases spanning the gap.

The genes are TRBV30 and TRBJ2-3, with TRBD2 identical over 8 bases. Germline assignment: CDR1 GTSNPN and CDR2 SVGIG (reference sequence). The CDR3 has 14 amino acids. Losses at the gene ends were 1 base for V and 3 bases for J; bases not matched to a gene: 3. The CDR3: CAWSASGGTDTQYF. In DNA form, the CDR3 reads TGTGCCTGGAGTGCTTCGGGAGGGACAGATACGCAGTATTTT.

This chain connects TRBV11-2 to TRBJ1-2, with TRBD1 matching over 9 bases. The J segment lost 4 bases and the V segment lost 1 base, leaving 7 bases of the junction unmatched. The CDR3 is made up of 16 amino acids. The germline V gene has CDR1 SGHAT and CDR2 FQNNGV. The DNA of the CDR3 is TGTGCCAGCAGCTTAGCTATAGGACAGGGGCTCTATGGCTACACCTTC. It yields the protein CASSLAIGQGLYGYTF.

This chain uses TRBV7-9 with TRBJ1-1, with unresolved D. The CDR3 spans 14 residues. V lost 3 bases to trimming and J lost 1 base, with 9 bases between them. Germline V gene lookup returns CDR1 SEHNR and CDR2 FQNEAQ (reference sequence). The CDR3, as DNA: TGTGCCAGCAGCTTTAGTTGGGAGAACACTGAAGCTTTCTTT. Protein product: CASSFSWENTEAFF. The whole variable domain, filled in from reference TRBV7-9 and TRBJ1-1, reads DTGVSQNPRHKITKRGQNVTFRCDPISEHNRLYWYRQTLGQGPEFLTYFQNEAQLEKSRLLSDRFSAERPKGSFSTLEIQRTEQGDSAMYLCASSFSWENTEAFFGQGTRLTVV.

The chain recombines TRBV6-4 with TRBJ2-5; 7 nucleotides match TRBD1. The length of the CDR3 is 14 residues. J was trimmed by 5 bases and V by 4 bases; bases with no gene match: 7. CDR1 and CDR2 from the germline V gene are MRHNA and SNTAGT. For the CDR3, the DNA is TGTGCCAGCAGTGGACAGGGCGGGTTGGAGACCCAGTACTTC. It codes for CASSGQGGLETQYF.

The count of this clone is one. The genes are TRBV9 and TRBJ2-3; TRBD1 or TRBD2 may be the D gene (8 bases each). Trimming cost V 4 bases and J 4 bases, with 25 bases left between them. The V gene's germline CDR1 is SGDLS and CDR2 YYNGEE. This CDR3 has 18 amino acids. CDR3 loop: CASSPGQGGRPRADTQYF. Here the CDR3 DNA reads TGTGCCAGCAGCCCAGGACAGGGCGGGAGGCCCCGAGCAGATACGCAGTATTTT.

In DNA, the CDR3 is TGTGCCACCAGCAGAGAGGGGAGGGAAGGGGAGACCCAGTACTTC. Translating it yields CATSREGREGETQYF. The chain employs TRBV15 and TRBJ2-5; TRBD2 matches at 7 bases. Germline V lookup: CDR1 LNHNV, CDR2 YYDKDF (reference sequence). V lost 0 bases and J lost 5; bases outside the gene matches: 6. The CDR3 has 15 amino acids. The whole variable domain, filled in from reference TRBV15 and TRBJ2-5, reads DAMVIQNPRYQVTQFGKPVTLSCSQTLNHNVMYWYQQKSSQAPKLLFHYYDKDFNNEADTPDNFQSRRPNTSFCFLDIRSPGLGDTAMYLCATSREGREGETQYFGPGTRLLVL.

The chain employs TRBV25-1 and TRBJ2-7; 10 bases fit TRBD2. Germline CDR1 is MGHDK and CDR2 is SYGVNS. After removal of 6 bases from V and 1 base from J, the junction contained 12 bases not matched to a gene. CDR3 size: 17 residues. CDR3 sequence: CASSVSGRASNSYEQYF. The CDR3 nucleotides are TGTGCCAGCAGCGTCAGCGGGAGGGCCTCGAATTCCTACGAGCAGTACTTC.

The V call is TRBV27, the J call TRBJ2-7; TRBD1 matches at 10 bases. The germline gives CDR1 MNHEY, CDR2 SMNVEV (reference sequence). CDR3 length equals 18 residues. The junction had 13 bases not matched to a gene; V was cut back by 4 bases and J by 1 base. Written as DNA, the CDR3 is TGTGCCAGCAGTTCCCCCCCGGGACAGGGGTGCGGGTCCTACGAGCAGTACTTC. This codes for CASSSPPGQGCGSYEQYF.

The chain joins TRBV7-2 to TRBJ2-7, with D tentatively TRBD2 (5 bases). CDR1 SGHTA and CDR2 FQGNSA come from the germline V gene. V lost 2 bases, J lost 1 base, and 18 bases lay in between. The CDR3 spans 17 residues. CDR3 DNA sequence: TGTGCCAGCAGCTTACGGGGTAGTAGAGGGTGGTCCTACGAGCAGTACTTC. As protein: CASSLRGSRGWSYEQYF.

The chain carries TRBV30 and TRBJ2-1; 9 bases match TRBD1. CDR1 GTSNPN and CDR2 SVGIG come from the germline V gene (reference sequence). The CDR3 is 15 amino acids. Trimming cost V 4 bases and J 5 bases; bases outside gene matches: 9. CDR3 loop: CAWINPGQGHNEQFF. CDR3 in DNA: TGTGCCTGGATAAACCCTGGACAGGGGCACAATGAGCAGTTCTTC.

The V and J genes are TRBV27 and TRBJ2-4; TRBD1 or TRBD2 may be the D gene (5 bases each). V was pared by 3 bases and J by 1 base, with 13 bases between. The CDR3 has 16 amino acids. CDR1 and CDR2 from the germline V gene are MNHEY and SMNVEV (reference sequence). The CDR3 coding sequence is TGTGCCAGCAGTTTCTCTCCCGAGGGGGCCAAAAACATTCAGTACTTC. The encoded protein is CASSFSPEGAKNIQYF.

V is TRBV7-2 and J is TRBJ1-2; 7 bases map to TRBD1. The CDR3 covers 16 residues. The junction had 9 bases not matched to a gene; V was cut back by 2 bases and J by 3 bases. Looked up from germline, CDR1 is SGHTA and CDR2 is FQGNSA. Here the CDR3 DNA reads TGTGCCAGCAGCTTACCCCGACAAGGGGGCGACTATGGCTACACCTTC. Its protein product is CASSLPRQGGDYGYTF.

The chain recombines TRBV7-2 with TRBJ1-1, with D possibly matching TRBD1 (5 bases). This CDR3 is 15 amino acids long. Trimming removed 5 bases from V and 0 bases from J, with 13 bases in between. Germline CDR1 SGHTA, CDR2 FQGNSA. CDR3 bases: TGTGCCAGCAGCCTGTGGGGCCGTATGAACACTGAAGCTTTCTTT. Translation gives CASSLWGRMNTEAFF.

This clone has only one observation. The chain joins TRBV4-1 to TRBJ2-7; unclear D gene. This CDR3 spans 17 amino acids. Per germline, CDR1 MGHRA and CDR2 YSYEKL. V gave up 1 base and J gave up 7 bases, with 23 bases separating them. The CDR3 nucleotides are TGCGCCAGCAGCCAAGTCCCTCTCGGCGGAGTGAGTAGGGAGCAGTACTTC. This sequence encodes CASSQVPLGGVSREQYF.

The CDR3 DNA is TGCAGCGTTGATCAGGGACTAGCGGGATCCTTTGAGGGGGCCTCCTACAATGAGCAGTTCTTC. It specifies CSVDQGLAGSFEGASYNEQFF. The chain has TRBV29-1 and TRBJ2-1; 13 bases fit TRBD2. The CDR3 sequence is 21 residues long. V lost 3 bases to trimming and J lost 0 bases; unmatched junction nucleotides: 17. CDR1 and CDR2 (germline): SQVTM, ANQGSEA.

This clone was detected once. The chain couples TRBV5-6 to TRBJ2-7; 7 bases match TRBD1. The germline V gene has CDR1 SGHDT and CDR2 YYEEEE. This CDR3 is 15 amino acids long. With V trimmed by 1 base and J by 2 bases, 6 bases remained unmatched. In DNA form, the CDR3 reads TGTGCCAGCAGCTTGTCCTCAGGGGGTGCCTACGAGCAGTACTTC. Translated: CASSLSSGGAYEQYF.

The rearrangement joins TRBV2 to TRBJ1-2; possible D gene TRBD1, 5 bases. CDR3 length: 15 residues. CDR1 is SNHLY and CDR2 is FYNNEI in the germline V gene. Trimming took 7 bases from V and 4 from J, leaving 19 bases between them. DNA for the CDR3: TGTGCCAGCACCCTACCAGGGACGGACATCTATGGCTACACCTTC. Translation: CASTLPGTDIYGYTF.

V usage is TRBV15 and J usage is TRBJ2-5; tentative D call: TRBD2 (6 bases). Trimming removed 0 bases at V and 3 bases at J, with 11 bases between. This CDR3 spans 15 amino acids. Germline V gives CDR1 LNHNV, CDR2 YYDKDF (reference sequence). CDR3 in amino acids: CATSREVGGEETQYF. The CDR3 DNA follows: TGTGCCACCAGCAGAGAAGTTGGAGGGGAAGAGACCCAGTACTTC.

J is TRBJ2-6 and V is TRBV28; no clear D. The V and J ends lost 2 bases and 2 bases respectively, with 13 bases between them. From germline, CDR1 is MDHEN and CDR2 SYDVKM. The CDR3 runs to 17 residues. Here the CDR3 reads CASSLDLVLTGANVLTF. Written as DNA, the CDR3 is TGTGCCAGCAGTTTAGATCTTGTCCTGACTGGGGCCAACGTCCTGACTTTC.

This clone was recorded once. The chain has TRBV5-5 and TRBJ2-5, with D possibly matching TRBD1 (6 bases). This CDR3 contains 14 residues. Germline V gene data show CDR1 as SGHKS and CDR2 as YYEKEE (reference sequence). Trimming removed 0 bases at V and 2 bases at J, with 8 bases between. Here the CDR3 reads CASSLVGQQETQYF. DNA of the CDR3: TGTGCCAGCAGCTTGGTTGGACAGCAAGAGACCCAGTACTTC. Using reference TRBV5-5 and TRBJ2-5 for the parts outside the CDR3, the full variable domain is DAGVTQSPTHLIKTRGQQVTLRCSPISGHKSVSWYQQVLGQGPQFIFQYYEKEERGRGNFPDRFSARQFPNYSSELNVNALLLGDSALYLCASSLVGQQETQYFGPGTRLLVL.

The chain has TRBV30 and TRBJ2-7; D is undetermined. Germline CDR1 is GTSNPN and CDR2 is SVGIG (reference sequence). The V end lost 0 bases, the J end lost 2 bases, and 17 bases lay between the germline ends. The CDR3 is made up of 16 amino acids. The CDR3 DNA reads TGTGCCTGGAGTGTACCCCGCCAGCGAGTCACCTACGAGCAGTACTTC. This translates into CAWSVPRQRVTYEQYF. Based on the CDR3 plus reference TRBV30 and TRBJ2-7, the full variable domain is SQTIHQWPATLVQPVGSPLSLECTVEGTSNPNLYWYRQAAGRGLQLLFYSVGIGQISSEVPQNLSASRPQDRQFILSSKKLLLSDSGFYLCAWSVPRQRVTYEQYFGPGTRLTVT.

The chain recombines TRBV23-1 with TRBJ1-3; tentatively, D is TRBD1 (5 bases). TRBV23-1 qualifies as an ORF whose function is uncertain. The CDR3 is 16 residues long. V dropped 0 bases and J dropped 0 bases, with 9 bases sitting between them. The CDR3 here is CASSQSPGTSGNTIYF. The CDR3 DNA is TGCGCCAGCAGTCAATCCCCAGGGACCTCTGGAAACACCATATATTTT.

This chain connects TRBV27 to TRBJ1-5; D is perhaps TRBD1 (6 bases). Germline V gene data show CDR1 as MNHEY and CDR2 as SMNVEV (reference sequence). CDR3 length equals 14 residues. Trimming shortened V by 3 bases and J by 7 bases, and 13 bases separated the two germline ends. The CDR3 DNA sequence: TGTGCCAGCAGTTTTGAGGGGGGCAGGCAGCCCCAGCATTTT. Translating gives CASSFEGGRQPQHF.